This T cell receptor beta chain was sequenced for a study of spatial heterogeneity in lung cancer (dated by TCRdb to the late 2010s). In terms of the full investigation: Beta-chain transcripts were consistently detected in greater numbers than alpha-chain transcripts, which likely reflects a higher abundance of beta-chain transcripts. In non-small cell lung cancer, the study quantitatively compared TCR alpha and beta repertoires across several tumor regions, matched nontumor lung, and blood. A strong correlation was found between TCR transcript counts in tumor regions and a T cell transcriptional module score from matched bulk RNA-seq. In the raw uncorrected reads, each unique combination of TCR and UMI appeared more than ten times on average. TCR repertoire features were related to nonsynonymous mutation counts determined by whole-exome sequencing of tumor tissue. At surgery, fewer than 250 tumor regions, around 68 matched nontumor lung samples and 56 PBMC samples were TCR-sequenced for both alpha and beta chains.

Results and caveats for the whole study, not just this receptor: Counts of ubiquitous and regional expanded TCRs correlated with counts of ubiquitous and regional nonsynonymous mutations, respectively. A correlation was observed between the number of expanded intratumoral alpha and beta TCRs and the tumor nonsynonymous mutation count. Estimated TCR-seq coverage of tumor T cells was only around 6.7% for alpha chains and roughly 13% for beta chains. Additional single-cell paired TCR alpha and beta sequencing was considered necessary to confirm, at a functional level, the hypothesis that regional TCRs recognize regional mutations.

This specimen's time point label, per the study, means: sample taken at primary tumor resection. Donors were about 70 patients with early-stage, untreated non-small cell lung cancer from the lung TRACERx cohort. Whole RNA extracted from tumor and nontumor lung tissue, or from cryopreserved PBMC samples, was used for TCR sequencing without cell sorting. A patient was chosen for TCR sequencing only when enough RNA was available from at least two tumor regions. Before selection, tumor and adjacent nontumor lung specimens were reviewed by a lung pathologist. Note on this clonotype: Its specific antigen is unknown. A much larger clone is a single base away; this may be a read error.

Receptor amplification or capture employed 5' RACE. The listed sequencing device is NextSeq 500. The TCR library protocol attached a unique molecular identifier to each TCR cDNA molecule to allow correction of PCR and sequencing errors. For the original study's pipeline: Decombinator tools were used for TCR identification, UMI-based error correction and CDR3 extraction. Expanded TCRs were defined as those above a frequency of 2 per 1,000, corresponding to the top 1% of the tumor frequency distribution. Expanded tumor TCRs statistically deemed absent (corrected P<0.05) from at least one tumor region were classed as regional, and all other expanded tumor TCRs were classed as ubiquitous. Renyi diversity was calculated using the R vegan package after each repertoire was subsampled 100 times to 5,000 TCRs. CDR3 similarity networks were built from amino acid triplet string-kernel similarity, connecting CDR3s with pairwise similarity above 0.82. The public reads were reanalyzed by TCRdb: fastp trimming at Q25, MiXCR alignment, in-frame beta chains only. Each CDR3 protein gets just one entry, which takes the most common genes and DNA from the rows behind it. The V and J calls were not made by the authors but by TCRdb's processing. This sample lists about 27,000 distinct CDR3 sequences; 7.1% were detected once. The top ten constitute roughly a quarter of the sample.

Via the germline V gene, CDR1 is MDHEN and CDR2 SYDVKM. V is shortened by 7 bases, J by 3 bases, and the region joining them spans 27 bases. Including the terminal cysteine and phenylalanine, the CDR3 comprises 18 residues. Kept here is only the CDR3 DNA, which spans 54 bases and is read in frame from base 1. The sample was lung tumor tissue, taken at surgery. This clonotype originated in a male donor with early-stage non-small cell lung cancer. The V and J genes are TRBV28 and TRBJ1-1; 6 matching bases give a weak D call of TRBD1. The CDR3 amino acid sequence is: CASTLPCGTYQRYTEAFF. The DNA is TGTGCCAGCACCCTACCTTGCGGGACATATCAAAGGTACACTGAAGCTTTCTTT.